The 15 T cell receptor beta chains in this list originate from one sample, sequenced in a study of blood T cells in healthy people across ages. With a J-beta primer mix and a sample-barcoded 5' primer, a second PCR ran roughly 6 to 11 cycles. TCRdb recomputed calls from the 5' RACE reads with MiXCR, one row per CDR3 protein. This sample yields some 1,800,000 distinct CDR3 sequences, of which more than 35% are seen a single time; about 21% belongs to the top ten. The specimen was blood. The receptors derive from a human donor in good health.

The rearrangement joins TRBV20-1 to TRBJ1-6; no firm D call. There are 14 residues in the CDR3. Per germline, CDR1 DFQATT and CDR2 SNEGSKA (reference sequence). V lost 3 bases and J 8 bases, leaving 14 bases between the germline ends. CDR3 region: CSASTGFRHSPLHF. The CDR3 DNA is TGCAGTGCTAGTACGGGGTTTCGTCATTCACCCCTCCACTTT.

This clonotype came up a few times. This chain links TRBV7-9 with TRBJ1-2; 8 bases line up with TRBD1. The CDR3 consists of 14 residues. Germline CDR1 reads SEHNR; CDR2 reads FQNEAQ (reference sequence). With 3 bases clipped from V and 7 bases from J, the junction kept 7 bases outside the gene matches. This CDR3 is CASSFPAGGFGYTF. The CDR3 nucleotides are TGTGCCAGCAGCTTTCCAGCAGGGGGCTTTGGCTACACCTTC.

Only a few counts were recorded for this clonotype. The chain couples TRBV27 to TRBJ1-4; no clear D gene. V lost 5 bases and J lost 8, with 18 bases in between. CDR1 and CDR2 (germline): MNHEY, SMNVEV (reference sequence). The CDR3 is 15 amino acids. CDR3 sequence reads: CASSRSGRVGEKLFF. DNA of the CDR3: TGTGCCAGCAGTAGATCTGGAAGGGTAGGGGAAAAACTGTTTTTT.

This clonotype was detected a few times. The chain combines TRBV12-3 or TRBV12-4 with TRBJ2-1; no clear D. This CDR3 is built from 13 residues. Trimming removed 10 bases from V and 4 bases from J, with 14 bases in between. CDR3 in amino acids: CATTSGTYNEQFF. As DNA, the CDR3 is TGTGCCACCACCTCGGGTACATACAATGAGCAGTTCTTC.

The chain joins TRBV7-8 to TRBJ1-2; D gene ambiguous. This CDR3 has 16 residues. Germline values: CDR1 SGHVS, CDR2 FQNEAQ. The germline V and J ends were trimmed by 0 bases and 8 bases, with 19 bases remaining between them. The CDR3 protein is CASSLAVVAATRGYTF. CDR3 nucleotide sequence: TGTGCCAGCAGCTTAGCGGTCGTTGCAGCCACCCGGGGCTACACCTTC.

This clonotype was counted between two and nine times. This chain joins TRBV7-6 and TRBJ2-5; the D is unclear. Between the trimmed V and J ends, which lost 5 bases and 2 bases, there was a span of 9 bases. CDR3 size: 13 residues. Germline CDR1 is SGHVS and CDR2 is FNYEAQ. This CDR3 reads CASSRLSQETQYF. DNA for the CDR3: TGTGCCAGCAGCCGATTGTCTCAAGAGACCCAGTACTTC.

The CDR3 is CASSEQGVGYTF. The CDR3 DNA is TGCGCCAGCAGCGAGCAGGGTGTTGGCTACACCTTC. This chain connects TRBV4-1 to TRBJ1-2, with D tentatively TRBD1 (5 bases). The CDR3 spans 12 residues. Germline CDR1 reads MGHRA; CDR2 reads YSYEKL. Trimming stripped 5 bases from V and 7 bases from J, with 11 bases between.

In regard to this clonotype: One end of the junction varies from germline; a read error may be responsible. This chain links TRBV6-4 with TRBJ2-5; TRBD2 agrees at 9 bases. The CDR3 is 17 amino acids. CDR1 and CDR2 (germline): MRHNA, SNTAGT. CDR3 amino acids: CASSDSASGDLQETQYF. The DNA of the CDR3 is TGTGCCAGCAGTGACTCGGCTAGCGGGGACTTGCAAGAGACTCAGTACTTC.

The chain has TRBV9 and TRBJ2-1; D may be TRBD2 (5 bases). CDR3 length: 15 amino acids. CDR1 is SGDLS and CDR2 is YYNGEE in the germline V gene. Between the trimmed V and J ends, which lost 0 bases and 4 bases, there was a span of 11 bases. Here the CDR3 DNA reads TGTGCCAGCAGCGTAGATGGCGGGCTATACAATGAGCAGTTCTTC. It is translated as CASSVDGGLYNEQFF.

V usage is TRBV9 and J usage is TRBJ2-1, with 8 bases that match TRBD2. The CDR3 is made up of 17 amino acids. The germline gives CDR1 SGDLS, CDR2 YYNGEE. Trimming took 5 bases from V and 0 from J; bases not matched to a gene: 10. The CDR3 coding sequence is TGTGCCAGCAGTGATAGCGGGACTACAAGCTCCTACAATGAGCAGTTCTTC. It is translated as CASSDSGTTSSYNEQFF.

The CDR3 here is CASSFQPVGLETQYF. The CDR3 DNA sequence: TGTGCCAGCAGCTTCCAACCCGTAGGGCTAGAGACCCAGTACTTC. The genes are TRBV9 and TRBJ2-5, with unresolved D. Germline V lookup: CDR1 SGDLS, CDR2 YYNGEE. Trimming stripped 4 bases from V and 4 bases from J, with 17 bases between. CDR3 length: 15 residues.

This clonotype occurred a few times. DNA of the CDR3: TGCAGCGGACGCGGGACTAGCGGGGGGTCTAGGTACAATGAGCAGTTCTTC. This gives the protein CSGRGTSGGSRYNEQFF. J is TRBJ2-1 and V is TRBV29-1; 15 bases map to TRBD2. Germline V gives CDR1 SQVTM, CDR2 ANQGSEA. The ends lost 7 bases at V and 4 bases at J; junction bases unmatched: 11. There are 17 residues in the CDR3.

This clonotype was observed a handful of times. V is TRBV20-1 and J is TRBJ2-1; the D is unclear. The CDR3 spans 15 residues. Per the germline V gene, CDR1 is DFQATT and CDR2 is SNEGSKA (reference sequence). V was pared by 1 base and J by 4 bases, with 14 bases between. CDR3 residues: CSARGRWGSYNEQFF. The CDR3, as DNA: TGCAGTGCTAGAGGCCGGTGGGGTTCGTACAATGAGCAGTTCTTC.

This clonotype was seen more than once but under ten times. The rearrangement uses TRBV25-1 and TRBJ2-1; D not resolved. Germline lookup yields CDR1 MGHDK and CDR2 SYGVNS. The CDR3 contains 14 residues. Trimming took 2 bases from V and 5 from J, leaving 10 bases between them. CDR3 region: CASSEVGRNNEQFF. DNA for the CDR3: TGTGCCAGCAGTGAAGTCGGGCGGAACAATGAGCAGTTCTTC.

This clonotype has a handful of counts. Mismatch with germline at one junction end may stem from a read error. The V and J genes are TRBV20-1 and TRBJ2-1; D uncertain. CDR1 and CDR2 from the germline V gene are DFQATT and SNEGSKA (reference sequence). This CDR3 is 11 amino acids long. The CDR3 DNA reads as TGTTCCAGCACCTCCCTCAATGAGCAGTTCTTC. Translating it yields CSSTSLNEQFF.